This T cell receptor beta chain originates from a study of shared clonotypes between healthy human individuals. Libraries were prepared by immunoSEQ multiplex PCR; TCRdb keeps only in-frame clonotypes and omits some of them. This sample has 1,400,000 or so clones; around 98.5% occur once, and the top ten carry approximately 0.38%. The sequenced material came from naive CD4+ T cells sorted from blood. The subset is: CD45RA+ positively selected. The TCR sequence derives from a man aged 30 to 39 in good health.

CDR3 sequence reads: CASRDKYEQYF. CDR3 DNA: TGTGCCAGCAGGGACAAATACGAGCAGTACTTC. The rearrangement links TRBV6-5 to TRBJ2-7; D is possibly TRBD1 (5 bases). The CDR3 has 11 residues. Germline V gene lookup returns CDR1 MNHEY and CDR2 SVGAGI. Trimming left V 6 bases short and J 4 bases short, with 7 bases between.